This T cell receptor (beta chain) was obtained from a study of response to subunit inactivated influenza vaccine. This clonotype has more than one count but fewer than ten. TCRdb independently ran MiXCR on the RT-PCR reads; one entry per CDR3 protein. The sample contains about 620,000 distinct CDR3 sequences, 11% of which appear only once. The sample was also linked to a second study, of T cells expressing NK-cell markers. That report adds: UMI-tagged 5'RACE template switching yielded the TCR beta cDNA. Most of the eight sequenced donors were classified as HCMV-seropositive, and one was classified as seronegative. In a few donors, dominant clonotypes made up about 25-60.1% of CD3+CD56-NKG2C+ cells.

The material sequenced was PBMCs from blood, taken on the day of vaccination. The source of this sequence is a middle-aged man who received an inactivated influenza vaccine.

This chain's CDR3 is CASSPPGGSYEQYF. CDR3 bases: TGTGCCAGCAGCCCTCCAGGGGGCTCCTACGAGCAGTACTTC. The rearrangement links TRBV6-1 to TRBJ2-7; 7 nucleotides agree with TRBD1. The V gene's germline CDR1 is MNHNS and CDR2 SASEGT. Germline trimming cut 6 bases from V and 0 bases from J; bases unmatched to any gene: 5. The CDR3 is 14 residues long.